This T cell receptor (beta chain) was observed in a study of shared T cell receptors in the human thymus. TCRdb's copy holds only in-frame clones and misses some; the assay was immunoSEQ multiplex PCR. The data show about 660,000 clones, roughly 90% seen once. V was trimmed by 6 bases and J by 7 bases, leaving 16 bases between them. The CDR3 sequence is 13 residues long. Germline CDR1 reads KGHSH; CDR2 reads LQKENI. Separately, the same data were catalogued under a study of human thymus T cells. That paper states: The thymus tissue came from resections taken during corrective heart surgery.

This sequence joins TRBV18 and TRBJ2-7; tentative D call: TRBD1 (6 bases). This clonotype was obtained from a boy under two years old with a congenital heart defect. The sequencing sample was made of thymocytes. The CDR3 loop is CASSQGQPWEQYF. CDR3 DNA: TGTGCCAGCTCTCAAGGACAGCCGTGGGAGCAGTACTTC.